Reported below is one TCR beta chain. The data originate from a study of neoadjuvant anti-PD-1 for oral cavity cancer. Clones were read by immunoSEQ multiplex PCR, and TCRdb kept only the in-frame ones, dropping some. The repertoire holds tens of thousands of clones, about 86% seen once, with roughly 3% in the top ten. As to time point: after neoadjuvant nivolumab, at surgical resection. The CDR3 length is 13 residues. Germline V gene data show CDR1 as MGHRA and CDR2 as YSYEKL. V lost 2 bases and J 5 bases, leaving 9 bases between the germline ends. The rearrangement links TRBV4-1 to TRBJ1-1; D is unclear. The receptor comes from a person aged 35-80 years with oral cavity squamous cell carcinoma. Sequencing used PBMCs, obtained after nivolumab (anti-PD-1) treatment. CDR3 loop: CASSQFMGTEAFF. The CDR3 DNA reads as TGCGCCAGCAGCCAATTCATGGGGACTGAAGCTTTCTTT.